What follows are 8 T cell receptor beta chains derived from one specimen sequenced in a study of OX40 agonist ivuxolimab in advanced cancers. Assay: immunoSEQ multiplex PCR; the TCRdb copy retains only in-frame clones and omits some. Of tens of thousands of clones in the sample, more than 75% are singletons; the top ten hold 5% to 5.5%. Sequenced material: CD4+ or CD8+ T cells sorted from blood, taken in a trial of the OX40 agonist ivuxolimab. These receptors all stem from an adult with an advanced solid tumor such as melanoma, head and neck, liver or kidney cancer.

CDR3 protein: CSVGKGAARGEQYF. Written as DNA, the CDR3 is TGCAGCGTTGGGAAGGGGGCGGCCAGAGGCGAGCAGTACTTC. The chain links TRBV29-1 to TRBJ2-7, with TRBD1 matching 7 bases. The CDR3 totals 14 residues. V dropped 4 bases and J dropped 6; count of bases not matched to a gene: 12. CDR1 and CDR2 from the germline V gene are SQVTM and ANQGSEA.

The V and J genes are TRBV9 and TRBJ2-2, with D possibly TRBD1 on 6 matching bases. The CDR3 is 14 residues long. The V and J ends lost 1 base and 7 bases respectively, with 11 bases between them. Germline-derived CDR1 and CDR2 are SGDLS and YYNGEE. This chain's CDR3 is CASSVQGWGGELFF. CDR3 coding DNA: TGTGCCAGCAGCGTACAGGGGTGGGGCGGGGAGCTGTTTTTT. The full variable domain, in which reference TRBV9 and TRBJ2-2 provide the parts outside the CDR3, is DSGVTQTPKHLITATGQRVTLRCSPRSGDLSVYWYQQSLDQGLQFLIQYYNGEERAKGNILERFSAQQFPDLHSELNLSSLELGDSALYFCASSVQGWGGELFFGEGSRLTVL.

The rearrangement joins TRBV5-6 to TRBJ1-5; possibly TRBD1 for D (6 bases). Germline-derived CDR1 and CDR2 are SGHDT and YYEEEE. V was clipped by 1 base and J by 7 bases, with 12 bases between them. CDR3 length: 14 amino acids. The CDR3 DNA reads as TGTGCCAGCAGCTTGCAGGGGCCAGGGCAGCCCCAGCATTTT. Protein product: CASSLQGPGQPQHF.

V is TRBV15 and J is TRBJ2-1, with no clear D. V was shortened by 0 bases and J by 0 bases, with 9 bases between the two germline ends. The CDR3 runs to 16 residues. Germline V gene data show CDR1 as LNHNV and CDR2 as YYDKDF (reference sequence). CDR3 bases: TGTGCCACCAGCAGAGAAGCGACCAGCTCCTACAATGAGCAGTTCTTC. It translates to CATSREATSSYNEQFF.

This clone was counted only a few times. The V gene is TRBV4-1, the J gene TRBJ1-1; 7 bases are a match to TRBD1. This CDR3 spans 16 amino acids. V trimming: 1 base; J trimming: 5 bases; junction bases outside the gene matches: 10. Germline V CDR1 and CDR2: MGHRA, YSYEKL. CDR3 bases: TGCGCCAGCAGCCAAGGGCCAGGACAGGCTCGGACTGAAGCTTTCTTT. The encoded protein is CASSQGPGQARTEAFF.

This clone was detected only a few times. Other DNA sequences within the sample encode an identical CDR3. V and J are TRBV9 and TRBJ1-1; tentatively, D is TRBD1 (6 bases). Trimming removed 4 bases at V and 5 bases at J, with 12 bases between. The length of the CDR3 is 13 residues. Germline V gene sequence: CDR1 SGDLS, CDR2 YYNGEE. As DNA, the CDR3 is TGTGCCAGCAGCCCTGGGGGGCGGACTGAAGCTTTCTTT. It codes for CASSPGGRTEAFF. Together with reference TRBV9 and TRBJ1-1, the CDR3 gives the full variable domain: DSGVTQTPKHLITATGQRVTLRCSPRSGDLSVYWYQQSLDQGLQFLIQYYNGEERAKGNILERFSAQQFPDLHSELNLSSLELGDSALYFCASSPGGRTEAFFGQGTRLTVV.

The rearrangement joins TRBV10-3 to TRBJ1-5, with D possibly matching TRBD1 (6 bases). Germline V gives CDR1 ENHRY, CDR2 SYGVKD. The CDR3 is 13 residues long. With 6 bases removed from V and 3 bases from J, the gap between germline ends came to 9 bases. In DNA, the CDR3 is TGTGCCATCAGAGGACAGCCCAATCAGCCCCAGCATTTT. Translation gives CAIRGQPNQPQHF.

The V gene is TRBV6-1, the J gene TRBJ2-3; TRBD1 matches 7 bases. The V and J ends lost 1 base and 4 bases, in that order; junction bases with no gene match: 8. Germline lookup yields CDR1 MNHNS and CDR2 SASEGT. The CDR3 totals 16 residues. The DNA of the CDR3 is TGTGCCAGCAGTGAAGATGACAGGGCGAGTCCAGATACGCAGTATTTT. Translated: CASSEDDRASPDTQYF.